These T cell receptor beta chains were read from a single sample in a study of T cells after posttransplantation cyclophosphamide. The repertoire was sequenced with immunoSEQ multiplex PCR; TCRdb's copy has only in-frame clones and lacks some. Of roughly 13,000 clones in the sample, 76% are singletons; the top ten hold approximately 1.2%. Sequencing input: memory CD4+ T cells sorted from PBMCs. The receptors shown here come from a man aged 50 or older. CDR3s include the opening cysteine and the closing phenylalanine or tryptophan. Fields, in order: clone size, D gene, V gene, J gene, CDR3 DNA, CDR3 protein. The D gene is left open where the match is weak. The size entry is marked missing in some rows and otherwise reads once, few, many or a size class.

>.|.|TRBV7-9|TRBJ2-6
TGTGCCAGCAGCTCCAACTCTGGGGCCAACGTCCTGACTTTC
CASSSNSGANVLTF
>.|.|TRBV18|TRBJ2-5
TGTGCCAGCTCACCGGGCCTCCAAGAGACCCAGTACTTC
CASSPGLQETQYF
>.|.|TRBV30|TRBJ2-2
TGTGCCTGGAGACCGAGGATGGTCATCACCGGGGAGCTGTTTTTT
CAWRPRMVITGELFF
>.|.|TRBV7-2|TRBJ1-6
TGTGCCAGCAGCTCCCCCGGCTCCTATAATTCACCCCTCCACTTT
CASSSPGSYNSPLHF
>.|.|TRBV28|TRBJ1-2
TGTGCCAGCAGTCTCGGGGGACGGGGCTATGGCTACACCTTC
CASSLGGRGYGYTF
>.|.|TRBV5-1|TRBJ2-2
TGCGCCAGCAGCACCCACTCGACAGGCACCGGGGAGCTGTTTTTT
CASSTHSTGTGELFF
>.|.|TRBV5-1|TRBJ1-2
TGCGCCAGCAGCTTCCTCGGGGGTCCCAACTATGGCTACACCTTC
CASSFLGGPNYGYTF
>.|TRBD1|TRBV6-1|TRBJ2-7
TGTGCCAGCAGTGAAGACAGATGGGACAGAAAAATTGAGCAGTACTTC
CASSEDRWDRKIEQYF
>few|TRBD2|TRBV29-1|TRBJ2-3
TGCAGCGTTGCCGCTAGCGGGGGGACTGGTGCGCAGTATTTT
CSVAASGGTGAQYF
>.|.|TRBV14|TRBJ2-3
TGTGCCAGCAGCCAGCGCTCTAGTTCGGATACGCAGTATTTT
CASSQRSSSDTQYF
>.|TRBD1|TRBV9|TRBJ1-3
TGTGCCAGCAGCGTCTACGACAGGGCATCTGGAAACACCATATATTTT
CASSVYDRASGNTIYF
>.|.|TRBV29-1|TRBJ2-7
TGCAGCGTCGGAGGAGGTCGAACAACCTACGAGCAGTACTTC
CSVGGGRTTYEQYF
>.|.|TRBV9|TRBJ2-3
TGTGCCAGCAGCGCACAGGGTCATTCCATTTCTACGCAGTATTTT
CASSAQGHSISTQYF
>.|.|TRBV2|TRBJ2-5
TGTGCCAGCAGTTATAGCCAAGAGACCCAGTACTTC
CASSYSQETQYF
>.|.|TRBV15|TRBJ2-1
TGTGCCACCAGCAGAGATCGAGGCTCCTACAATGAGCAGTTCTTC
CATSRDRGSYNEQFF
>.|TRBD1|TRBV11-3|TRBJ1-4
TGTGCCAGCAGCACCAGACAGGGGGCAAGTGAAAAACTGTTTTTT
CASSTRQGASEKLFF
>.|.|TRBV7-2|TRBJ2-5
TGTGCCAGCACCCCACGGGTAGGTGGGGAGACCCAGTACTTC
CASTPRVGGETQYF
>.|.|TRBV14|TRBJ2-3
TGTGCCAGCAGCCCGTGGGGGCAGGGCGCAGATACGCAGTATTTT
CASSPWGQGADTQYF
>.|TRBD1|TRBV19|TRBJ2-5
TGTGCCAGTAGTTCAAGGACAGGGTCGGAGACCCAGTACTTC
CASSSRTGSETQYF
>.|TRBD2|TRBV7-3|TRBJ2-1
TGTGCCAGCAGCTTACGTAGCGGGGGGGCTAATGAGCAGTTCTTC
CASSLRSGGANEQFF
>.|.|TRBV6-6|TRBJ2-3
TGTGCCAGCAGTTACTCAACCAGGGTAAAAACAGATACGCAGTATTTT
CASSYSTRVKTDTQYF
>.|.|TRBV6-1|TRBJ1-2
TGTGCCAGCAGTCTGGACAGCAGCTATGGCTACACCTTC
CASSLDSSYGYTF
>.|TRBD1|TRBV25-1|TRBJ2-4
TGTGCCAGCAGCTCTGAAGGGGACAGGGGGTTTCGCAGGTACTTC
CASSSEGDRGFRRYF